These 14 T cell receptor beta chains were sequenced from one sample in a study of blood T cell repertoires in COVID-19. TCRdb keeps only in-frame clones here, not all; method: immunoSEQ multiplex PCR. The repertoire holds about 180,000 clones, roughly four fifths seen once, with approximately 1.4% in the top ten. What was sequenced was peripheral blood. These TCRs come from a human donor in a cohort sampled during active COVID-19.

The chain uses TRBV18 and TRBJ2-7; 9 nucleotides align to TRBD2. CDR1 is KGHSH, CDR2 LQKENI, per germline. The CDR3 extends over 14 amino acids. J was trimmed by 7 bases and V by 4 bases; bases with no gene match: 8. CDR3 residues: CASSQLAGELEQYF. In nucleotides, the CDR3 is TGTGCCAGCTCACAATTAGCGGGAGAGTTAGAGCAGTACTTC.

The rearrangement joins TRBV7-9 to TRBJ1-5, with no clear D. The CDR3 is 14 residues long. CDR1 SEHNR and CDR2 FQNEAQ come from the germline V gene (reference sequence). Trimming stripped 3 bases from V and 3 bases from J, with 9 bases between. This CDR3 is CASSLNGFNQPQHF. The CDR3 region has the DNA TGTGCCAGCAGCTTGAACGGGTTCAATCAGCCCCAGCATTTT.

The count of this clone is one. The chain combines TRBV7-3 with TRBJ2-1, with 13 bases that match TRBD2. V dropped 2 bases and J dropped 7; count of bases not matched to a gene: 8. The CDR3 loop spans 17 amino acids. The germline V gene encodes CDR1 SGHTA and CDR2 FQGTGA. The CDR3 bases are TGTGCCAGCAGCTTACTTCCTCCGGGACTAGCGGGGAATGAGCAGTTCTTC. This gives the protein CASSLLPPGLAGNEQFF.

The chain couples TRBV5-4 to TRBJ1-3; D may be TRBD1 (5 bases). There are 15 residues in the CDR3. Trimming took off 4 bases at V and 0 bases at J, with 11 bases between the two ends. Germline V gene data show CDR1 as SGHNT and CDR2 as YYREEE (reference sequence). The CDR3 sequence is CASSRQRSSGNTIYF. The CDR3 DNA reads TGTGCCAGCAGCCGACAGAGGAGCTCTGGAAACACCATATATTTT.

This chain uses TRBV6-4 with TRBJ1-1; D is uncertain. The CDR3 length is 13 residues. V was pared by 6 bases and J by 2 bases, with 10 bases between. Germline V gene sequence: CDR1 MRHNA, CDR2 SNTAGT. Written as DNA, the CDR3 is TGTGCCAGCAGGGTACGGGAAAACACTGAAGCTTTCTTT. Residues: CASRVRENTEAFF.

This chain joins TRBV11-1 and TRBJ2-5; 9 nucleotides match TRBD1. V lost 8 bases to trimming and J lost 5 bases; unmatched junction nucleotides: 12. This CDR3 contains 15 residues. Per germline, CDR1 SGHAT and CDR2 FQDESV (reference sequence). CDR3 in amino acids: CASAQQGAPGETQYF. CDR3 DNA: TGTGCCAGCGCACAACAGGGGGCCCCTGGGGAGACCCAGTACTTC.

V is TRBV19 and J is TRBJ1-1; 8 nucleotides align to TRBD1. This CDR3 spans 15 amino acids. The ends lost 5 bases at V and 8 bases at J; junction bases unmatched: 13. Germline V gene sequence: CDR1 LNHDA, CDR2 SQIVND (reference sequence). The CDR3 spells CASSPHGQGSVEAFF. The DNA for the CDR3 is TGTGCCAGTAGTCCTCATGGACAGGGCTCTGTAGAAGCTTTCTTT.

The V call is TRBV2, the J call TRBJ2-3; 11 nucleotides agree with TRBD1. Germline V gene lookup returns CDR1 SNHLY and CDR2 FYNNEI. This CDR3 has 15 amino acids. V lost 5 bases to trimming and J lost 5 bases; unmatched junction nucleotides: 6. The CDR3: CASSSDRGLGDTQYF. As DNA, the CDR3 is TGTGCCAGCAGTTCGGACAGGGGGCTTGGAGATACGCAGTATTTT. Drawing the rest from reference TRBV2 and TRBJ2-3, the complete variable domain is EPEVTQTPSHQVTQMGQEVILRCVPISNHLYFYWYRQILGQKVEFLVSFYNNEISEKSEIFDDQFSVERPDGSNFTLKIRSTKLEDSAMYFCASSSDRGLGDTQYFGPGTRLTVL.

This chain uses TRBV4-2 with TRBJ1-2, with D uncertain. The V gene lost 3 bases and the J gene lost 0 bases, with 5 bases spanning the gap. In germline, CDR1 is LGHNA, CDR2 YNFKEQ. There are 13 residues in the CDR3. Here the CDR3 DNA reads TGTGCCAGCAGCCAGGGCCCTAACTATGGCTACACCTTC. Its protein product is CASSQGPNYGYTF.

J is TRBJ2-1 and V is TRBV28; D possibly corresponds to TRBD1 (5 bases). V lost 5 bases and J 2 bases, leaving 13 bases between the germline ends. The CDR3 covers 15 residues. Germline assignment: CDR1 MDHEN and CDR2 SYDVKM. The CDR3 reads CASSPDDSPYNEQFF. The CDR3 DNA reads as TGTGCCAGCAGTCCAGACGACAGTCCCTACAATGAGCAGTTCTTC. Combining the CDR3 with reference TRBV28 and TRBJ2-1 gives the whole variable domain DVKVTQSSRYLVKRTGEKVFLECVQDMDHENMFWYRQDPGLGLRLIYFSYDVKMKEKGDIPEGYSVSREKKERFSLILESASTNQTSMYLCASSPDDSPYNEQFFGPGTRLTVL.

The chain carries TRBV4-2 and TRBJ1-4, with D unclear. The CDR3 contains 16 residues. Germline CDR1 reads LGHNA; CDR2 reads YNFKEQ. V was trimmed by 0 bases and J by 7 bases, leaving 15 bases between them. The DNA for the CDR3 is TGTGCCAGCAGCCAAGATCCCGGATCGGGGAGTGAAAAACTGTTTTTT. Its protein product is CASSQDPGSGSEKLFF.

This sequence joins TRBV5-6 and TRBJ2-7; 8 bases match TRBD1. The CDR3 has 15 residues. Germline V gives CDR1 SGHDT, CDR2 YYEEEE. V gave up 1 base and J gave up 3 bases; unmatched junction bases: 6. CDR3: CASSLLAGGDYEQYF. CDR3 DNA: TGTGCCAGCAGCTTGTTGGCAGGGGGCGACTACGAGCAGTACTTC.

The CDR3 spells CASSYRGSWEQYF. CDR3 in DNA: TGTGCCAGCAGTTACAGGGGTTCGTGGGAGCAGTACTTC. The chain is built from TRBV6-5 and TRBJ2-7; tentatively, D is TRBD1 (5 bases). The ends were cut back, 2 bases at V and 7 bases at J, with 12 bases in the middle. Germline V lookup: CDR1 MNHEY, CDR2 SVGAGI. This CDR3 comprises 13 residues.

This clone was picked up one time. This sequence joins TRBV25-1 and TRBJ2-7; tentatively, D is TRBD1 (8 bases). This CDR3 has 15 amino acids. Trimming cost V 6 bases and J 6 bases, with 21 bases left between them. CDR1 MGHDK and CDR2 SYGVNS come from the germline V gene. CDR3 in amino acids: CASSRGVDRVVEQYF. The CDR3 DNA follows: TGTGCCAGCAGCCGGGGGGTGGACAGGGTCGTCGAGCAGTACTTC.